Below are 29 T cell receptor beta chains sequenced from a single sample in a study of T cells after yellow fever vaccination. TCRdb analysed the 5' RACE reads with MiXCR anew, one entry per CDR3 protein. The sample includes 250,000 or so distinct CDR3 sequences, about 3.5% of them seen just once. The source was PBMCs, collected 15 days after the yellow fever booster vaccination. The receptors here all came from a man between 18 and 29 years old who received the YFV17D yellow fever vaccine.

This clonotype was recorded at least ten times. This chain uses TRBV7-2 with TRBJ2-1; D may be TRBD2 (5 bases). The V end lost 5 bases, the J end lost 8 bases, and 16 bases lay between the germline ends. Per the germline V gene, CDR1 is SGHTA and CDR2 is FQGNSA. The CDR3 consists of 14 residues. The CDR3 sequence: CASSERWGSDEQFF. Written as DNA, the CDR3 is TGTGCCAGCAGCGAAAGGTGGGGTAGCGATGAGCAGTTCTTC.

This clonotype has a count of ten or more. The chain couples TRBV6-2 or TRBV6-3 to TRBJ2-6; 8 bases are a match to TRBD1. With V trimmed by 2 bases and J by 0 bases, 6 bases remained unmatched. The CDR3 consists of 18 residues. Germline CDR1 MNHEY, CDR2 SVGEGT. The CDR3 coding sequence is TGTGCCAGCAGTTACCGACAGGGGATTAGCTCTGGGGCCAACGTCCTGACTTTC. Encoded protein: CASSYRQGISSGANVLTF.

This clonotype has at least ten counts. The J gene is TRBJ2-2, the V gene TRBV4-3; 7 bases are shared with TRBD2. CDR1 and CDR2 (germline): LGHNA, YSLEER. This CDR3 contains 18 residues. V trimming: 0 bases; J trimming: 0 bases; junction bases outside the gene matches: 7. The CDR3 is CASSQENSGYPNTGELFF. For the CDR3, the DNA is TGCGCCAGCAGCCAAGAAAATAGCGGGTACCCGAACACCGGGGAGCTGTTTTTT.

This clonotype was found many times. The CDR3 sequence: CASSAPGGRGYTF. The CDR3 coding sequence is TGTGCCAGCAGTGCTCCAGGGGGTCGGGGCTACACCTTC. The J gene is TRBJ1-2, the V gene TRBV6-2 or TRBV6-3; 7 nucleotides agree with TRBD1. This CDR3 has 13 residues. The junction had 8 bases not matched to a gene; V was cut back by 5 bases and J by 8 bases. Per the germline V gene, CDR1 is MNHEY and CDR2 is SVGEGT.

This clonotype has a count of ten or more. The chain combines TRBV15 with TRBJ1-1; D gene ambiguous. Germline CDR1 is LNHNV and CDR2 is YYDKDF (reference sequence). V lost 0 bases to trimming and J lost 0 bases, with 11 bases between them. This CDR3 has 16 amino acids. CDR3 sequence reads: CATSRDPPVMNTEAFF. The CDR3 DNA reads TGTGCCACCAGCAGAGATCCCCCCGTTATGAACACTGAAGCTTTCTTT.

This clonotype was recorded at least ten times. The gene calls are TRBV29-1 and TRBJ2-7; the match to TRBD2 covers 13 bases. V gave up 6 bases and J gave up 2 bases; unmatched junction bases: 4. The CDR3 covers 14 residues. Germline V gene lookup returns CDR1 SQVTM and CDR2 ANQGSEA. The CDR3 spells CSVDTSGGAYEQYF. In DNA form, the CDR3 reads TGCAGCGTCGATACTAGCGGGGGGGCCTACGAGCAGTACTTC.

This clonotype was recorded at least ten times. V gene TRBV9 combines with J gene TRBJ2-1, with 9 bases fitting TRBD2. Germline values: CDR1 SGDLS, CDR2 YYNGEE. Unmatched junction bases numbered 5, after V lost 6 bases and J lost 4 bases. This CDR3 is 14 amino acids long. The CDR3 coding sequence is TGTGCCAGCACTCCGGGACTAGCATACAATGAGCAGTTCTTC. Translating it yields CASTPGLAYNEQFF.

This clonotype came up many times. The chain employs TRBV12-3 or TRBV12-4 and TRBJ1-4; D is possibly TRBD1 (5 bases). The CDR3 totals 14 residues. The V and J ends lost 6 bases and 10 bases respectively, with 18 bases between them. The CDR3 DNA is TGTGCCAGCAGATCCGGACAAGCGGAGGGAAAACTGTTTTTT. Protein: CASRSGQAEGKLFF.

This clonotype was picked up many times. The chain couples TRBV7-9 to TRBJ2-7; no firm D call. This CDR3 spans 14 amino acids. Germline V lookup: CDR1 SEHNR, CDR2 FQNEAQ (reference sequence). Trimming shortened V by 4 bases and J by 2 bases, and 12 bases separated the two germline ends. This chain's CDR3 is CASSSATEPYEQYF. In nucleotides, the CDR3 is TGTGCCAGCAGCTCCGCTACTGAACCCTACGAGCAGTACTTC.

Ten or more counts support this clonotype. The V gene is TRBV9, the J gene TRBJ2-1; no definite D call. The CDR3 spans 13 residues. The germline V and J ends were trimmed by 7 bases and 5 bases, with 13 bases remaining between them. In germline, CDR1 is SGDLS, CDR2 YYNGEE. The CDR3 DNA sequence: TGTGCCAGCGCGGACCCGTTTAACAATGAGCAGTTCTTC. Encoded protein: CASADPFNNEQFF.

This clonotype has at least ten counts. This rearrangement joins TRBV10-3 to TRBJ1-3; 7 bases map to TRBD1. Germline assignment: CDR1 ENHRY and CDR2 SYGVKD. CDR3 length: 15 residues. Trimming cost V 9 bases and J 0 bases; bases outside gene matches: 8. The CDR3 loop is CAIRQGLGSGNTIYF. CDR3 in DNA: TGTGCCATAAGACAGGGTCTCGGCTCTGGAAACACCATATATTTT.

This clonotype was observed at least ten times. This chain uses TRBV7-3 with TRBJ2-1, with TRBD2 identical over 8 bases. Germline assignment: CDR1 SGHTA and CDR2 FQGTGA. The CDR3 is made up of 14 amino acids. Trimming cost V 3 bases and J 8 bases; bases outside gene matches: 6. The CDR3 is CASSFGGEKDEQFF. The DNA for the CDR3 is TGTGCCAGCAGCTTCGGGGGGGAAAAGGATGAGCAGTTCTTC. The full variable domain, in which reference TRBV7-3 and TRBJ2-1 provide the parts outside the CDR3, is GAGVSQTPSNKVTEKGKYVELRCDPISGHTALYWYRQSLGQGPEFLIYFQGTGAADDSGLPNDRFFAVRPEGSVSTLKIQRTERGDSAVYLCASSFGGEKDEQFFGPGTRLTVL.

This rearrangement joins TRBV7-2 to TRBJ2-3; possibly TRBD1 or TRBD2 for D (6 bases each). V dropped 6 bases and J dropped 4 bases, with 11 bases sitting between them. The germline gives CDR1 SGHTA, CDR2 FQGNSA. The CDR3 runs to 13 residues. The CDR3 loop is CASRPGEADTQYF. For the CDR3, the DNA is TGTGCCAGCAGGCCAGGGGAGGCAGATACGCAGTATTTT. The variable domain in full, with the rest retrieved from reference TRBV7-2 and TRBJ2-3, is GAGVSQSPSNKVTEKGKDVELRCDPISGHTALYWYRQSLGQGLEFLIYFQGNSAPDKSGLPSDRFSAERTGGSVSTLTIQRTQQEDSAVYLCASRPGEADTQYFGPGTRLTVL.

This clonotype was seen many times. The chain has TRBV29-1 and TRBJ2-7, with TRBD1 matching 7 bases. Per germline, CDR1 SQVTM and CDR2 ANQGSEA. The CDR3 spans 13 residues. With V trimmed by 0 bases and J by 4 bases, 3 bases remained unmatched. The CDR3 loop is CSVEEGQPYEQYF. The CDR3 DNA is TGCAGCGTTGAAGAGGGACAGCCTTACGAGCAGTACTTC.

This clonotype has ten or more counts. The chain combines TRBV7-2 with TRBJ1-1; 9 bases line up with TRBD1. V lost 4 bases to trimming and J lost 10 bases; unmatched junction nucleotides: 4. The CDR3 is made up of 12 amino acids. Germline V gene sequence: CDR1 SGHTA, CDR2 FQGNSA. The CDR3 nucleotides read TGTGCCAGCAGCTCCGGGACAGGGAGAGCTTTCTTT. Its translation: CASSSGTGRAFF.

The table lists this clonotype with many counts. CDR3 residues: CASSLRSSQDTQYF. CDR3 nucleotides: TGCGCCAGCAGCTTGAGGTCTAGCCAAGATACGCAGTATTTT. The J gene is TRBJ2-3, the V gene TRBV5-1; tentative D call: TRBD2 (5 bases). CDR1 is SGHRS and CDR2 is YFSETQ in the germline V gene. This CDR3 contains 14 residues. Trimming took 1 base from V and 5 from J, leaving 11 bases between them.

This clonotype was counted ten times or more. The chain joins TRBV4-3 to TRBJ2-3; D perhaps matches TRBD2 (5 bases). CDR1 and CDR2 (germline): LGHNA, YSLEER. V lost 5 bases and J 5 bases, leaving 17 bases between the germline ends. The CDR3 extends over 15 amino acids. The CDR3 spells CASSTRNLGGDTQYF. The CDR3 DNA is TGCGCCAGCAGCACCCGGAACTTAGGAGGAGATACGCAGTATTTT.

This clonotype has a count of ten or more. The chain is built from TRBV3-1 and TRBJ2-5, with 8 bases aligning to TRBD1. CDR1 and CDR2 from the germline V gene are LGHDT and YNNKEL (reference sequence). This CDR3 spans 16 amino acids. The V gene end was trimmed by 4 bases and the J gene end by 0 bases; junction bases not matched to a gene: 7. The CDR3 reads CASSLLSGGHQETQYF. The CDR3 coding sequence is TGTGCCAGCAGCCTTTTATCAGGGGGCCACCAAGAGACCCAGTACTTC.

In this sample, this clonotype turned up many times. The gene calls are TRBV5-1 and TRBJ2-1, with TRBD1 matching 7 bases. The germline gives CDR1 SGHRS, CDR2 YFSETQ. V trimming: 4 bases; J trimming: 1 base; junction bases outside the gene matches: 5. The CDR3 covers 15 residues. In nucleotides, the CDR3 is TGCGCCAGCAGCCGAGACAGGGAGTCCTACAATGAGCAGTTCTTC. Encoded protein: CASSRDRESYNEQFF.

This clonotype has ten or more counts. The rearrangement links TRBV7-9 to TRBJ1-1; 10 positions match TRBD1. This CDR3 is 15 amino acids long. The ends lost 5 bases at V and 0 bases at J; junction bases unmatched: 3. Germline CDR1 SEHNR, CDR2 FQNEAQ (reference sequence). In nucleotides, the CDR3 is TGTGCCAGCAGCGGGGGGACAGGGGTGAACACTGAAGCTTTCTTT. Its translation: CASSGGTGVNTEAFF. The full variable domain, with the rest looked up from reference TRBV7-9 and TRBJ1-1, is DTGVSQNPRHKITKRGQNVTFRCDPISEHNRLYWYRQTLGQGPEFLTYFQNEAQLEKSRLLSDRFSAERPKGSFSTLEIQRTEQGDSAMYLCASSGGTGVNTEAFFGQGTRLTVV.

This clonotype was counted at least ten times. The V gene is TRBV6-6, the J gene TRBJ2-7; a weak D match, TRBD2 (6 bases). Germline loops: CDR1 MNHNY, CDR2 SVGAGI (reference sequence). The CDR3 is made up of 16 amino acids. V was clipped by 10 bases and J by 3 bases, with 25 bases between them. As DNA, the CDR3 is TGTGCCATTTCTGCTCCGCGGGGATCTCGGGACTACGAGCAGTACTTC. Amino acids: CAISAPRGSRDYEQYF.

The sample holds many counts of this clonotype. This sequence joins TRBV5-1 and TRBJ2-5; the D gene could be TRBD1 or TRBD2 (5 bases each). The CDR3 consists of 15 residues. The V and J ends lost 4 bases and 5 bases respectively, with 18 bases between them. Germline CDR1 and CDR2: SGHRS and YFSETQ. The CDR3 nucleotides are TGCGCCAGCAGCCTCGCCGGGGCCGCGAGGGAGACCCAGTACTTC. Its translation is CASSLAGAARETQYF. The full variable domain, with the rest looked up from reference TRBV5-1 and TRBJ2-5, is KAGVTQTPRYLIKTRGQQVTLSCSPISGHRSVSWYQQTPGQGLQFLFEYFSETQRNKGNFPGRFSGRQFSNSRSEMNVSTLELGDSALYLCASSLAGAARETQYFGPGTRLLVL.

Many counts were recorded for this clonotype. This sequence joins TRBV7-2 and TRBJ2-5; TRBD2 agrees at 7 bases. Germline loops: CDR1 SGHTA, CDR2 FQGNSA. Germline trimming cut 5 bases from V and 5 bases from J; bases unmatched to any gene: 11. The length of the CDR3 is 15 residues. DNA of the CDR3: TGTGCCAGCAGCAAGCCGGGGAGGGGAAGGGAGACCCAGTACTTC. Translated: CASSKPGRGRETQYF.

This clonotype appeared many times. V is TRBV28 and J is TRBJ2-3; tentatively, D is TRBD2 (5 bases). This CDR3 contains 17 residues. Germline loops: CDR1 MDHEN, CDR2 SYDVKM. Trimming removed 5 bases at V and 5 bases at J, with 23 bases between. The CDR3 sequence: CASSALVGLLTGDTQYF. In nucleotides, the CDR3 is TGTGCCAGCAGTGCTCTCGTTGGACTGCTCACGGGAGATACGCAGTATTTT.

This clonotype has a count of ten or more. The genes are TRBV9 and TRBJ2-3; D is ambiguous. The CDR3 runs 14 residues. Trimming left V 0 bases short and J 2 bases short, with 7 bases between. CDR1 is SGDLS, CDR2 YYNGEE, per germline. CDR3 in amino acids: CASSVVGDTDTQYF. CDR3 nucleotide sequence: TGTGCCAGCAGCGTAGTTGGGGACACAGATACGCAGTATTTT. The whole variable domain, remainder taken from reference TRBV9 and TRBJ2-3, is DSGVTQTPKHLITATGQRVTLRCSPRSGDLSVYWYQQSLDQGLQFLIQYYNGEERAKGNILERFSAQQFPDLHSELNLSSLELGDSALYFCASSVVGDTDTQYFGPGTRLTVL.

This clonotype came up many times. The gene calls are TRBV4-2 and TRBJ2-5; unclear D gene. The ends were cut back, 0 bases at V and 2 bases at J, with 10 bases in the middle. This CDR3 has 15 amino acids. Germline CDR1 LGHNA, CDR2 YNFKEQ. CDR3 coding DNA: TGTGCCAGCAGCCAAGAGATGGCCCCGCAAGAGACCCAGTACTTC. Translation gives CASSQEMAPQETQYF.

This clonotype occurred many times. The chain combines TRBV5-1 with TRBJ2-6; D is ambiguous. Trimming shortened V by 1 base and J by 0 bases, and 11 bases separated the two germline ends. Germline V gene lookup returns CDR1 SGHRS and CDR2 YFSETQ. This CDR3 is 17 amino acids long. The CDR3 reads CASSLIMRDSGANVLTF. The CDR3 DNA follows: TGCGCCAGCAGCTTGATCATGCGTGACTCTGGGGCCAACGTCCTGACTTTC.

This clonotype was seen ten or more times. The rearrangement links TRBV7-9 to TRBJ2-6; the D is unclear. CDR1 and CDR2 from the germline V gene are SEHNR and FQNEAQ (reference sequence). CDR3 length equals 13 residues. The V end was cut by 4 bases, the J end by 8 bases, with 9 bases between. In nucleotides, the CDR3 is TGTGCCAGCAGCTCCTCCGGGCCCAACGTCCTGACTTTC. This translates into CASSSSGPNVLTF.

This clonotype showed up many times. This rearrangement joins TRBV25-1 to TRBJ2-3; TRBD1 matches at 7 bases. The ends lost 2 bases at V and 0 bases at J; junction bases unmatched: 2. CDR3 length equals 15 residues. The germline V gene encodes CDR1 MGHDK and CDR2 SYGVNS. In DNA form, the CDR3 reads TGTGCCAGCAGTGAAAAGGACAGGAGCACAGATACGCAGTATTTT. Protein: CASSEKDRSTDTQYF.